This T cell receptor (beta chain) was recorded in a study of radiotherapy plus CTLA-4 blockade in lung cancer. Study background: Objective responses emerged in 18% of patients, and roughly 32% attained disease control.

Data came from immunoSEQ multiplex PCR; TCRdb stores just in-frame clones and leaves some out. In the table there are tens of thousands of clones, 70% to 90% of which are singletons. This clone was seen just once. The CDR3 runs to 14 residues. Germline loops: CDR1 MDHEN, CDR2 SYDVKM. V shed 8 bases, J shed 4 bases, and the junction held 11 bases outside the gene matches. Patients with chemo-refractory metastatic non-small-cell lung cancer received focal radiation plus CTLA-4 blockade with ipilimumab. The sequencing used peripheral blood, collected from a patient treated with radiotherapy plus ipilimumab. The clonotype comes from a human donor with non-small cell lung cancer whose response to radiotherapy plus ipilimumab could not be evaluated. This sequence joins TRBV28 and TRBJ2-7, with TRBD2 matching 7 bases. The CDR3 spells CASGVRGSRYEQYF. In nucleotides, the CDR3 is TGTGCCAGCGGGGTACGCGGGAGTCGGTACGAGCAGTACTTC.